The sample holds a few counts of the clone carrying this T cell receptor beta chain. The CDR3 totals 14 residues. J lost 8 bases, V lost 5 bases, and 11 bases had no gene match. CDR1 and CDR2 (germline): SGHTA, FQGTGA. The source of the sample is a study of blood T cell repertoires in COVID-19. About the study: From the United States, Italy and Spain came samples of acute and convalescent COVID-19. T cells, B-cell-depleted T cells, or PBMCs supplied cDNA or gDNA.

Study processing details: Quantification of nucleated cells was approximated via reference gene primer amplification. Here immunoSEQ multiplex PCR was the method, and the copy in TCRdb shows in-frame clones only, minus some. V and J calls and clone size are given by that table; D and trimming were obtained from the DNA. The sample includes about 200,000 clones, 82% of them seen just once. This sequence joins TRBV7-3 and TRBJ2-7; 8 bases are a match to TRBD2. The sequence came from a human donor with acute or convalescent COVID-19. The donor label of this sample is uncertain. The sample was peripheral blood. The CDR3 nucleotides are TGTGCCAGCAGCCCGGGACCTAGCGGGTCTAAGCAGTACTTC. It yields the protein CASSPGPSGSKQYF.